Detailed here is one T cell receptor (beta chain). The V end was cut by 5 bases, the J end by 3 bases, with 10 bases between. Germline V gene sequence: CDR1 SNHLY, CDR2 FYNNEI. CDR3 size: 14 residues. The diagnostic basis comprised clinical symptoms, serum thyroxine and TRAb, thyroid ultrasound and orbital computed tomography. The data originate from a study of T cells in Graves' hyperthyroidism and ophthalmopathy. From RNA transcripts, TCR beta CDR3 regions were amplified. The HTBI primer set drove a first-round RT-PCR of the TCR CDR3. TCRdb re-analysed the multiplex PCR reads in MiXCR, keeping a single row per CDR3 protein. The table shows around 800,000 distinct CDR3 sequences, with around 39% occurring only once.

Sample: blood. The sequence was collected from a man younger than 35 with Graves' hyperthyroidism. The chain has TRBV2 and TRBJ1-4; D remains ambiguous. This chain's CDR3 is CASSCWRSNEKLFF. In DNA, the CDR3 is TGTGCCAGCAGTTGCTGGCGGTCTAATGAAAAACTGTTTTTT.